This T cell receptor (beta chain) is from a study of PD-1 blockade in classical Hodgkin lymphoma. Time point described: cycle 4 day 1 (C4D1), after 5 to 7 weeks of nivolumab. Each patient relapsed following autologous stem cell transplantation, and prior brentuximab vedotin exposure differed. Best responses were complete response, partial response or progressive disease. The study, taken as a whole, reports: TCR diversity in CD4+, not CD8+, cells rose significantly by C4D1. Patients were excluded if nivolumab began under 1 year after ASCT (the autologous transplant). Sources of repertoire differences remain undefined, possibly disease activity or prior therapy.

Concerning this clone itself: The antigen is unknown.

Profiled with immunoSEQ multiplex PCR; TCRdb holds only in-frame clones, not every one. The data hold about 25,000 clones, with around 80% observed a single time. The CDR3 length is 11 residues. V lost 8 bases to trimming and J lost 3 bases, with 8 bases between them. CDR1 is MGHDK, CDR2 SYGVNS, per germline. The receptor was isolated from a human donor with classical Hodgkin lymphoma. The specimen comprised peripheral blood mononuclear cells (PBMCs), sampled before the fourth cycle of nivolumab. The chain couples TRBV25-1 to TRBJ2-7; D not resolved. The CDR3 bases are TGTGCCAGCGCCTCAGGCTACGAGCAGTACTTC. It codes for CASASGYEQYF.